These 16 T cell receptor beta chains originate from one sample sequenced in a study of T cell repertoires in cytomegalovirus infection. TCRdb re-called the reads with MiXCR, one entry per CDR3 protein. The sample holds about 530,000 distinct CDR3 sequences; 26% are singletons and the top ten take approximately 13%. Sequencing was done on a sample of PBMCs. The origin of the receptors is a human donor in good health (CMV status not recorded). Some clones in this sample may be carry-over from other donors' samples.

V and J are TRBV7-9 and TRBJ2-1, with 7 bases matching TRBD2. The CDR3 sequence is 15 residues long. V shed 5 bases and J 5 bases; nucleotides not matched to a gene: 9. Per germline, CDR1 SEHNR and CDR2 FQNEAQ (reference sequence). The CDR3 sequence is CASSPAGVGHNEQFF. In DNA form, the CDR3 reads TGTGCCAGCAGCCCGGCGGGGGTCGGGCACAATGAGCAGTTCTTC.

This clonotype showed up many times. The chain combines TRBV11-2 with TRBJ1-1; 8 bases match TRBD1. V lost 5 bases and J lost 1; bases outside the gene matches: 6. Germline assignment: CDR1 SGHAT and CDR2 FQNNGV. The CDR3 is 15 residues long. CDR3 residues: CASSTAGTGNTEAFF. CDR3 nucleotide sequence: TGTGCCAGCAGCACGGCCGGGACAGGGAACACTGAAGCTTTCTTT.

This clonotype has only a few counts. The CDR3 coding sequence is TGTGCCAGCAGCTCAACACCGAGGGGGACTGAAGCTTTCTTT. Its protein product is CASSSTPRGTEAFF. The rearrangement joins TRBV7-2 to TRBJ1-1; maybe TRBD1 (6 bases). CDR1 and CDR2 from the germline V gene are SGHTA and FQGNSA. Trimming shortened V by 4 bases and J by 5 bases, and 14 bases separated the two germline ends. This CDR3 has 14 amino acids.

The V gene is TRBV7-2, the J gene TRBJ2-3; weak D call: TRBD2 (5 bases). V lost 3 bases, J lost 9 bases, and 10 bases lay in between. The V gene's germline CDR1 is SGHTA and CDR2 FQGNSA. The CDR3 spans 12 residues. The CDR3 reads CASSFWGETQYF. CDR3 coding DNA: TGTGCCAGCAGCTTTTGGGGAGAGACGCAGTATTTT.

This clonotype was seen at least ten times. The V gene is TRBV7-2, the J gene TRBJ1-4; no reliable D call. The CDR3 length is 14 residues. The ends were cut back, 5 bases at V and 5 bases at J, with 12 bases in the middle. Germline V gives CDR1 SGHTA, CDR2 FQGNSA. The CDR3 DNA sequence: TGTGCCAGCAGCCCCGCCGGGTTGAATGAAAAACTGTTTTTT. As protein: CASSPAGLNEKLFF.

The CDR3 here is CASRQGSLSPLHF. In DNA form, the CDR3 reads TGTGCCAGCAGACAGGGGTCTCTCTCGCCCCTCCACTTT. The chain employs TRBV6-5 and TRBJ1-6, with 7 bases aligning to TRBD1. V shed 6 bases and J 13 bases; nucleotides not matched to a gene: 9. Germline loops: CDR1 MNHEY, CDR2 SVGAGI. This CDR3 is 13 amino acids long.

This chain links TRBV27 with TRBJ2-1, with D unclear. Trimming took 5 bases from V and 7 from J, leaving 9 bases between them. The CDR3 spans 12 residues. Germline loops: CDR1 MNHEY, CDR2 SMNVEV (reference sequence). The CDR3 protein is CASSLPGNEQFF. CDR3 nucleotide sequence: TGTGCCAGCAGTCTCCCTGGGAATGAGCAGTTCTTC.

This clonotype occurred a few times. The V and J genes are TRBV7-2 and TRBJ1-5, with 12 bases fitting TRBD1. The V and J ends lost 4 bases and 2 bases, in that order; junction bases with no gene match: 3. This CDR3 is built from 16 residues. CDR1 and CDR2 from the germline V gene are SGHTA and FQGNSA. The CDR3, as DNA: TGTGCCAGCAGCTCCGGGACAGGGGGCGGCAATCAGCCCCAGCATTTT. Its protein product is CASSSGTGGGNQPQHF.

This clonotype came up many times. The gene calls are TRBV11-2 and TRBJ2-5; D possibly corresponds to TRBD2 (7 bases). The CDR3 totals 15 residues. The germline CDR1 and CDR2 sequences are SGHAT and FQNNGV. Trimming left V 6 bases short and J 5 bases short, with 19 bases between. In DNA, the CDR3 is TGTGCCAGCAGTCTAGGGGGGGGCGGTGGGGAGACCCAGTACTTC. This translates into CASSLGGGGGETQYF.

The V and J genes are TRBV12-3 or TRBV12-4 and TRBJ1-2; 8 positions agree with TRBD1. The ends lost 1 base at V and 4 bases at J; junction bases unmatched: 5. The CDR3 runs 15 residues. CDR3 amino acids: CASSLGTGWVYGYTF. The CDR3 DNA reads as TGTGCCAGCAGTTTAGGGACAGGGTGGGTCTATGGCTACACCTTC.

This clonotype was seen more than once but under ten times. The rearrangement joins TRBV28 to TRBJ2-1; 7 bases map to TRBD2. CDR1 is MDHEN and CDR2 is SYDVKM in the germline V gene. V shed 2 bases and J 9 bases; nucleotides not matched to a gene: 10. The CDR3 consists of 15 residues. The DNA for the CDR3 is TGTGCCAGCAGTTTACAAGGCGGGAGAGGATTTGAGCAGTTCTTC. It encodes CASSLQGGRGFEQFF.

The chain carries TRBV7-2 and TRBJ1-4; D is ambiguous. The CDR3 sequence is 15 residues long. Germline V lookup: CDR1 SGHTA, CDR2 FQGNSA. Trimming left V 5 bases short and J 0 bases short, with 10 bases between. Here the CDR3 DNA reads TGTGCCAGCAGCCCGCATTTTGCAACTAATGAAAAACTGTTTTTT. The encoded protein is CASSPHFATNEKLFF. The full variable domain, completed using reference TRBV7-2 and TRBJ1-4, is GAGVSQSPSNKVTEKGKDVELRCDPISGHTALYWYRQSLGQGLEFLIYFQGNSAPDKSGLPSDRFSAERTGGSVSTLTIQRTQQEDSAVYLCASSPHFATNEKLFFGSGTQLSVL.

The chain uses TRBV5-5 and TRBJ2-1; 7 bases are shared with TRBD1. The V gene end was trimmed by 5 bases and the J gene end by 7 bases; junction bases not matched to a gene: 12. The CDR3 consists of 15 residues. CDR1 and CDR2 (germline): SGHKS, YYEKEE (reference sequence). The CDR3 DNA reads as TGTGCCAGCAGTTGGGAGAGGGGGCCGGGGAATGAGCAGTTCTTC. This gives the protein CASSWERGPGNEQFF. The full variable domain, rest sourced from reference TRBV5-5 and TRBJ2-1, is DAGVTQSPTHLIKTRGQQVTLRCSPISGHKSVSWYQQVLGQGPQFIFQYYEKEERGRGNFPDRFSARQFPNYSSELNVNALLLGDSALYLCASSWERGPGNEQFFGPGTRLTVL.

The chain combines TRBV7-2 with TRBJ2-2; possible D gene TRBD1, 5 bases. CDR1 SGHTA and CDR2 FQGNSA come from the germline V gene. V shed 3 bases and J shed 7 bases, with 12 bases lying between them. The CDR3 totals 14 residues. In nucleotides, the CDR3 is TGTGCCAGCAGCTTCGCAACAGGTCTCGGGGAGCTGTTTTTT. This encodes CASSFATGLGELFF.

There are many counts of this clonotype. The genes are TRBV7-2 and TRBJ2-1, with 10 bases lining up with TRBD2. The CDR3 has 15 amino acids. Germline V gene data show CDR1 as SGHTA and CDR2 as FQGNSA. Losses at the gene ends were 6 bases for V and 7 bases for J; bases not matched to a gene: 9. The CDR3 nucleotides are TGTGCCAGCAGTTCACTAGCGGGAACTCGGAATGAGCAGTTCTTC. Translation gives CASSSLAGTRNEQFF.

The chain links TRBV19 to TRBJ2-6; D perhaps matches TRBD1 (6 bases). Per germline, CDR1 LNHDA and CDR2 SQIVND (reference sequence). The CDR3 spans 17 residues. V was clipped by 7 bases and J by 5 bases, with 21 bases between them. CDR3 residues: CASNQRDTGSRANVLTF. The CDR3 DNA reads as TGTGCCAGTAACCAACGGGACACCGGGTCTCGGGCCAACGTCCTGACTTTC.